Listed below are T cell receptor beta chains from one sample, sequenced in a study of control samples from healthy donors and cancer patients. This table comes from immunoSEQ multiplex PCR, and its TCRdb copy is limited to in-frame clones, with some not included. The repertoire includes 150,000 to 180,000 clones, roughly 94% of them detected once, and 5.7% sits in the top ten. Input material: blood. These TCRs come from a man aged 40-55 years in good health. The CDR3 runs from the conserved cysteine through the conserved F or W. A D gene is named only where the DNA matches it firmly. Clone size, where shown, is once, few, many, or a class for clones that have expanded.

d_call | clone_size | j_call | v_call | cdr3_nt | cdr3_aa
- | - | TRBJ1-1 | TRBV10-3 | TGTGCCATCAGTGACCCCCCCACAGGGAACACTGAAGCTTTCTTT | CAISDPPTGNTEAFF
TRBD1 | - | TRBJ2-1 | TRBV3-1/TRBV3-2 | TGTGCCAGCAGCTTATTACAGGGGCATGGGTACAATGAGCAGTTCTTC | CASSLLQGHGYNEQFF
- | once | TRBJ1-5 | TRBV27 | TGTGCCAGCAGTTTACGAGGATCCCGAGGGGCCCAGCATTTT | CASSLRGSRGAQHF
TRBD2 | - | TRBJ2-1 | TRBV19 | TGTGCCAGTAGTATTGTAAGCGGGGGTAGCAATGAGCAGTTCTTC | CASSIVSGGSNEQFF
TRBD1 | - | TRBJ1-2 | TRBV28 | TGTGCCAGCAGGATACAGGGGGCGATTTACTATGGCTACACCTTC | CASRIQGAIYYGYTF
- | - | TRBJ1-1 | TRBV7-9 | TGTGCCAGCAGCTTCCCCGAGGGATCCAGCTTAAATACTGAAGCTTTCTTT | CASSFPEGSSLNTEAFF
TRBD2 | - | TRBJ2-7 | TRBV4-3 | TGCGCCAGCAGCCCTGTGGCTCTAGCGGGGGGGGCCTACGAGCAGTACTTC | CASSPVALAGGAYEQYF
TRBD1 | few | TRBJ1-2 | TRBV7-9 | TGTGCCAGCAGGGACAGGGCGACCCCCTATGGCTACACCTTC | CASRDRATPYGYTF
- | once | TRBJ2-1 | TRBV18 | TGTGCCAGCTCACCCCCCGGGAGCTCCTACAATGAGCAGTTCTTC | CASSPPGSSYNEQFF
TRBD1 | few | TRBJ1-1 | TRBV2 | TGTGCCAGCAGTGACAGGGGGTACACTGAAGCTTTCTTT | CASSDRGYTEAFF